Sequencing of this T cell receptor beta chain was carried out in a study of blood T cells in healthy people across ages. General study findings and limits: TCR beta diversity was tightly associated with the proportion of naive T cells.

The authors ran a second PCR of about 7 to 12 cycles using a sample-barcoded 5' primer and a J-beta primer mix. TCRdb fed the 5' RACE reads into MiXCR, producing one record per CDR3 protein. The table has over a million distinct CDR3 sequences, 55% to 75% seen once. V was trimmed by 3 bases and J by 12 bases, leaving 11 bases between them. The CDR3 contains 11 residues. Germline CDR1 reads MNHNS; CDR2 reads SASEGT. Comment on this clonotype: What it binds is unknown.

Source material: blood. The chain uses TRBV6-1 and TRBJ1-2; no clear D gene. This TCR derives from a man younger than 30 in good health. The CDR3 coding sequence is TGTGCCAGCAGTGAGTGGAATTGGGACACCTTC. Translation gives CASSEWNWDTF.